Listed below are T cell receptor beta chains from one sample, sequenced in a study of cytomegalovirus exposure and HLA in healthy donors. Clones were sequenced by immunoSEQ multiplex PCR, and TCRdb holds only the in-frame ones, with some missing. This table lists some 30,000 clones. Sequencing input: PBMCs. All receptors come from a man aged 40-49 years in good health and CMV-seronegative. CDR3s include the opening cysteine and the closing phenylalanine or tryptophan. The D gene is left open where the match is weak.

j_call,d_call,v_call,cdr3_nt,cdr3_aa
TRBJ2-5,-,TRBV28,TGTGCCAGCAGTTTGGGGAGCCTCCAAGAGACCCAGTACTTC,CASSLGSLQETQYF
TRBJ2-6,TRBD1,TRBV4-1,TGCGCCAGCAGCCCACGGACAGGGGGCGCGTCTGGGGCCAACGTCCTGACTTTC,CASSPRTGGASGANVLTF
TRBJ2-2,-,TRBV7-9,TGTGCCAGCCCCACTGAATATCGAACCGGGGAGCTGTTTTTT,CASPTEYRTGELFF
TRBJ1-2,TRBD1,TRBV11-1,TGTGCCAGCAGAGACAAAGGACAGGGTTTGTATGGCTACACCTTC,CASRDKGQGLYGYTF
TRBJ2-5,-,TRBV6-5,TGTGCCAGCAGTTTGGGGCCAGAGACCCAGTACTTC,CASSLGPETQYF
TRBJ1-1,-,TRBV15,TGTGCCACCAGCAGAGACCGGAGGGGAATGAACACTGAAGCTTTCTTT,CATSRDRRGMNTEAFF
TRBJ2-1,TRBD2,TRBV29-1,TGCAGCGTCGGACTAGCGGGAACCTACAATGAGCAGTTCTTC,CSVGLAGTYNEQFF
TRBJ2-1,TRBD2,TRBV6-5,TGTGCCAGCAGTTACGTTCCAGCGGGATTTAATGAGCAGTTCTTC,CASSYVPAGFNEQFF
TRBJ2-1,-,TRBV29-1,TGCAGCGCCCACCCCCCTAGCGATGAGCAGTTCTTC,CSAHPPSDEQFF
TRBJ2-7,-,TRBV18,TGTGCCAGCTCACCCGATGGCGGCTTGGAGCAGTACTTC,CASSPDGGLEQYF
TRBJ2-1,TRBD1,TRBV6-5,TGTGCCAGCAGTGCGGACAGGAGGAGTGAGCAGTTCTTC,CASSADRRSEQFF
TRBJ2-7,TRBD1,TRBV9,TGTGCCAGCAGCGCACCTCTCCAGGGGGACAAGCAGTACTTC,CASSAPLQGDKQYF
TRBJ1-2,-,TRBV10-2,TGCGCCAGCAGTGAGTTGGCCGTCCTTCCTAACTATGGCTACACCTTC,CASSELAVLPNYGYTF
TRBJ1-5,TRBD1,TRBV28,TGTGCCAGCAGCAAGGGGGCTAACAATCAGCCCCAGCATTTT,CASSKGANNQPQHF
TRBJ2-7,-,TRBV11-3,TGTGCCAGCAGCTTAGGAGGGATGCTCTCCTACGAGCAGTACTTC,CASSLGGMLSYEQYF
TRBJ1-1,TRBD1,TRBV29-1,TGCAGCGTTGAAGTGGCAGGGGGTCCAACTGAAGCTTTCTTT,CSVEVAGGPTEAFF
TRBJ1-5,-,TRBV30,TGTGCCTGGAGTGTCGACCTTGACTCGCCCCAGCATTTT,CAWSVDLDSPQHF
TRBJ1-4,TRBD1,TRBV18,TGTGCCAGCTCACCCCTCGGACAGGGCCCTGAAAAACTGTTTTTT,CASSPLGQGPEKLFF
TRBJ1-5,TRBD1,TRBV6-6,TGTGCCAGCAGTTACTCGAACAGGGGTCAGCCCCAGCATTTT,CASSYSNRGQPQHF
TRBJ1-5,-,TRBV2,TGTGCCAGCAGTGAACAGGGGCCCCACAATCAGCCCCAGCATTTT,CASSEQGPHNQPQHF
TRBJ1-5,-,TRBV6-1,TGTGCCAGCAGTCGTGAGGAGGATCAGCCCCAGCATTTT,CASSREEDQPQHF
TRBJ2-1,TRBD2,TRBV30,TGTGCCTGGAGTGTGGGGACTAGGAATGAGCAGTTCTTC,CAWSVGTRNEQFF
TRBJ1-2,-,TRBV28,TGTGCCAGCAGTCCCGCCGGGAACTATGGCTACACCTTC,CASSPAGNYGYTF
TRBJ1-2,TRBD1,TRBV29-1,TGCAGCGTCTCCGACAGGGTCCAAGGCTACACCTTC,CSVSDRVQGYTF
TRBJ1-1,-,TRBV30,TGTGGCCTACAGACGAACACTGAAGCTTTCTTT,CGLQTNTEAFF
TRBJ2-6,-,TRBV28,TGTGCCAGCAGTTTATGGTCAGGGCCCTCTGGGGCCAACGTCCTGACTTTC,CASSLWSGPSGANVLTF
TRBJ1-1,-,TRBV6-1,TGTGCCAGCAGTGATTTCGACACTGAAGCTTTCTTT,CASSDFDTEAFF
TRBJ1-5,-,TRBV9,TGTGCCAGCAGCGTAGAGGCCAGGGGAGGCAATCAGCCCCAGCATTTT,CASSVEARGGNQPQHF
TRBJ2-3,TRBD1,TRBV11-1,TGTGCCAGCAGCTTCGGGACAGCTCGCACCGATACGCAGTATTTT,CASSFGTARTDTQYF
TRBJ1-2,TRBD1,TRBV5-1,TGCGCCAGCGGGAGGGGACAGGGAGACTATGGCTACACCTTC,CASGRGQGDYGYTF
TRBJ2-2,-,TRBV6-5,TGTGCCAGCAGTTCGCAGGGGACCGGGGAGCTGTTTTTT,CASSSQGTGELFF
TRBJ2-4,TRBD1,TRBV29-1,TGCAGCGTTGCCGTTACAGGGGGTCTAGCCAAAAACATTCAGTACTTC,CSVAVTGGLAKNIQYF
TRBJ2-2,-,TRBV13,TGTGCCAGCAGCGTCCGGAGACCCACCGGGGAGCTGTTTTTT,CASSVRRPTGELFF